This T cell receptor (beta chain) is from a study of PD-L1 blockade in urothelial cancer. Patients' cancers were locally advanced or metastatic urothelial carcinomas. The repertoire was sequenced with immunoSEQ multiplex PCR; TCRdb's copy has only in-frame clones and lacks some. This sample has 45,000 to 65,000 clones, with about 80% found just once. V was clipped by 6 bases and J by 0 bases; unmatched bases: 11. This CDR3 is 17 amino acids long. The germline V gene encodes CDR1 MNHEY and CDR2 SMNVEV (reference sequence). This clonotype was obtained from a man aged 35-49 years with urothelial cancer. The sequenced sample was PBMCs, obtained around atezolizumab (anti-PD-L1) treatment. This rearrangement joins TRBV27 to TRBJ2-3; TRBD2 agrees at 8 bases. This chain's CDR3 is CASRAPFSGKSTDTQYF. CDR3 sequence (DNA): TGTGCCAGCAGGGCACCTTTTAGCGGGAAGAGCACAGATACGCAGTATTTT.